The rows below give T cell receptor beta chains drawn from one sample of a study of patients and donors after allogeneic stem cell transplantation. TCRdb ran MiXCR on the RT-PCR reads and lists one entry per CDR3 protein. This table holds roughly 250,000 distinct CDR3 sequences, about 14% found once. The sequenced sample consisted of blood, either unsorted or a sorted T cell fraction (not recorded which). Receptors originate from a human donor who was either an allogeneic HSCT recipient or a stem cell or donor lymphocyte infusion donor (not recorded which). It is not recorded whose cells these are; they may come from a transplant donor. CDR3s include the opening cysteine and the closing phenylalanine or tryptophan. The D gene is left open where the match is weak. Clone size is not always given. Where it is, it says once, few, many or a class for expanded clones.

clone_size: many; j_call: TRBJ2-3; v_call: TRBV29-1; d_call: -; cdr3_aa: CSARAGASTDTQYF; cdr3_nt: TGCAGCGCCAGGGCGGGGGCTAGCACAGATACGCAGTATTTT
clone_size: many; j_call: TRBJ2-1; v_call: TRBV4-3; d_call: TRBD1; cdr3_aa: CASSQGQGVGGNEQFF; cdr3_nt: TGCGCCAGCAGCCAAGGCCAGGGGGTGGGTGGCAATGAGCAGTTCTTC
clone_size: many; j_call: TRBJ1-2; v_call: TRBV20-1; d_call: TRBD1; cdr3_aa: CSAPDRTTYGYTF; cdr3_nt: TGCAGTGCGCCGGACAGGACCACCTATGGCTACACCTTC
clone_size: many; j_call: TRBJ1-2; v_call: TRBV20-1; d_call: TRBD1; cdr3_aa: CSARATMGQVVGYGYTF; cdr3_nt: TGCAGTGCTAGAGCGACTATGGGACAGGTTGTAGGCTATGGCTACACCTTC
clone_size: -; j_call: TRBJ1-1; v_call: TRBV2; d_call: TRBD1; cdr3_aa: CASSPRGVEGTEAFF; cdr3_nt: TGTGCCAGCAGCCCCAGGGGGGTGGAAGGGACTGAAGCTTTCTTT
clone_size: -; j_call: TRBJ1-2; v_call: TRBV5-5; d_call: -; cdr3_aa: CASSSYSRGGYTF; cdr3_nt: TGTGCCAGCAGCTCATACTCCAGGGGTGGCTACACCTTC
clone_size: many; j_call: TRBJ1-1; v_call: TRBV2; d_call: -; cdr3_aa: CASSPGHPNTEAFF; cdr3_nt: TGTGCCAGCAGCCCAGGACACCCGAACACTGAAGCTTTCTTT
clone_size: many; j_call: TRBJ1-2; v_call: TRBV24-1; d_call: TRBD1; cdr3_aa: CATITGGHGYTF; cdr3_nt: TGTGCCACTATAACAGGGGGACATGGCTACACCTTC
clone_size: many; j_call: TRBJ2-3; v_call: TRBV6-2/TRBV6-3; d_call: -; cdr3_aa: CASSYRTESTDTQYF; cdr3_nt: TGTGCCAGCAGTTACCGGACGGAGAGCACAGATACGCAGTATTTT
clone_size: -; j_call: TRBJ2-2; v_call: TRBV10-3; d_call: TRBD2; cdr3_aa: CAIKVLAGGRTGELFF; cdr3_nt: TGTGCCATCAAAGTCCTAGCGGGAGGGCGCACCGGGGAGCTGTTTTTT
clone_size: few; j_call: TRBJ2-7; v_call: TRBV5-1; d_call: TRBD2; cdr3_aa: CASSLASGRAREQYF; cdr3_nt: TGCGCCAGCAGCTTGGCTAGCGGGAGGGCTCGCGAGCAGTACTTC
clone_size: -; j_call: TRBJ1-1; v_call: TRBV30; d_call: -; cdr3_aa: CAWGLNTEAFF; cdr3_nt: TGTGCCTGGGGTTTGAACACTGAAGCTTTCTTT
clone_size: few; j_call: TRBJ2-3; v_call: TRBV20-1; d_call: TRBD2; cdr3_aa: CSASAGGPRDTQYF; cdr3_nt: TGCAGTGCCTCAGCGGGAGGGCCCAGAGATACGCAGTATTTT
clone_size: many; j_call: TRBJ2-2; v_call: TRBV7-6; d_call: -; cdr3_aa: CASSLAGAAGELFF; cdr3_nt: TGTGCCAGCAGCTTAGCGGGGGCAGCCGGGGAGCTGTTTTTT
clone_size: -; j_call: TRBJ1-1; v_call: TRBV12-3/TRBV12-4; d_call: -; cdr3_aa: CASGRERRDTEAFF; cdr3_nt: TGTGCCAGCGGCAGGGAGAGGAGGGACACTGAAGCTTTCTTT
clone_size: -; j_call: TRBJ2-3; v_call: TRBV12-3/TRBV12-4; d_call: TRBD2; cdr3_aa: CASSLSGGLHTQYF; cdr3_nt: TGTGCCAGCAGTCTTAGCGGGGGGCTTCATACGCAGTATTTT
clone_size: -; j_call: TRBJ2-4; v_call: TRBV3-1; d_call: -; cdr3_aa: CASSQATTGNDIQYF; cdr3_nt: TGTGCCAGCAGCCAAGCCACCACAGGGAACGACATTCAGTACTTC
clone_size: -; j_call: TRBJ2-3; v_call: TRBV4-3; d_call: TRBD2; cdr3_aa: CASSLGRGFTDTQYF; cdr3_nt: TGCGCCAGCTCCCTCGGGCGGGGGTTCACAGATACGCAGTATTTT
clone_size: many; j_call: TRBJ1-2; v_call: TRBV4-1; d_call: -; cdr3_aa: CASSQGGGSNYGYTF; cdr3_nt: TGCGCCAGCAGCCAAGGTGGGGGTTCGAACTATGGCTACACCTTC
clone_size: -; j_call: TRBJ1-1; v_call: TRBV19; d_call: -; cdr3_aa: CASSPDITHAEAFF; cdr3_nt: TGTGCCAGTAGTCCAGATATTACCCACGCTGAAGCTTTCTTT
clone_size: many; j_call: TRBJ2-5; v_call: TRBV20-1; d_call: TRBD2; cdr3_aa: CSARNPSGRGETQYF; cdr3_nt: TGCAGTGCTAGAAATCCTAGCGGGAGGGGAGAGACCCAGTACTTC
clone_size: many; j_call: TRBJ2-3; v_call: TRBV12-3/TRBV12-4; d_call: -; cdr3_aa: CASTDLGVADTQYF; cdr3_nt: TGTGCCAGCACCGACCTCGGGGTCGCAGATACGCAGTATTTT
clone_size: many; j_call: TRBJ2-1; v_call: TRBV4-3; d_call: -; cdr3_aa: CASSPRGGAGYEQFF; cdr3_nt: TGCGCCAGCAGCCCCCGAGGGGGGGCGGGGTATGAGCAGTTCTTC
clone_size: few; j_call: TRBJ2-4; v_call: TRBV15; d_call: -; cdr3_aa: CATSKKGAGGPLSKNIQYF; cdr3_nt: TGTGCCACCAGCAAAAAAGGGGCAGGTGGGCCACTATCCAAAAACATTCAGTACTTC
clone_size: few; j_call: TRBJ1-2; v_call: TRBV24-1; d_call: TRBD1; cdr3_aa: CATSGRQTGANYGYTF; cdr3_nt: TGTGCCACCAGTGGCCGACAGACAGGGGCTAACTATGGCTACACCTTC
clone_size: -; j_call: TRBJ2-3; v_call: TRBV2; d_call: -; cdr3_aa: CASSWDGTSTDTQYF; cdr3_nt: TGTGCCAGCAGTTGGGACGGGACGAGCACGGATACGCAGTATTTT
clone_size: -; j_call: TRBJ1-2; v_call: TRBV4-2; d_call: TRBD1; cdr3_aa: CASSQGTGVYGYTF; cdr3_nt: TGTGCCAGCAGCCAGGGTACAGGGGTCTATGGCTACACCTTC
clone_size: many; j_call: TRBJ1-6; v_call: TRBV12-3/TRBV12-4; d_call: TRBD1; cdr3_aa: CASSLDRGRSPLHF; cdr3_nt: TGTGCCAGCAGTCTGGACAGGGGGCGATCACCCCTCCACTTT
clone_size: -; j_call: TRBJ2-3; v_call: TRBV18; d_call: TRBD1; cdr3_aa: CASSQRNGQGRTSTDTQYF; cdr3_nt: TGTGCCAGCTCACAACGTAACGGACAGGGACGGACTAGCACAGATACGCAGTATTTT
clone_size: many; j_call: TRBJ1-2; v_call: TRBV5-1; d_call: TRBD1; cdr3_aa: CASRQQGGYGYTF; cdr3_nt: TGCGCCAGCAGGCAACAGGGGGGCTATGGCTACACCTTC
clone_size: few; j_call: TRBJ2-7; v_call: TRBV24-1; d_call: -; cdr3_aa: CATSDFGSEQYF; cdr3_nt: TGTGCCACCAGTGATTTTGGTTCCGAGCAGTACTTC
clone_size: many; j_call: TRBJ2-1; v_call: TRBV5-1; d_call: -; cdr3_aa: CASSTSGDTAWGEQFF; cdr3_nt: TGCGCCAGCAGCACATCCGGGGACACAGCTTGGGGGGAGCAGTTCTTC
clone_size: -; j_call: TRBJ2-1; v_call: TRBV19; d_call: -; cdr3_aa: CASSPFMRQTYNEQFF; cdr3_nt: TGTGCCAGTAGTCCATTCATGAGACAGACTTACAATGAGCAGTTCTTC
clone_size: -; j_call: TRBJ2-7; v_call: TRBV20-1; d_call: TRBD2; cdr3_aa: CSAQREVSYEQYF; cdr3_nt: TGCAGTGCTCAGCGGGAGGTCTCCTACGAGCAGTACTTC
clone_size: many; j_call: TRBJ2-5; v_call: TRBV14; d_call: -; cdr3_aa: CASSQDLGETQYF; cdr3_nt: TGTGCCAGCAGCCAAGATCTTGGGGAGACCCAGTACTTC
clone_size: many; j_call: TRBJ2-2; v_call: TRBV4-1; d_call: TRBD2; cdr3_aa: CASSQGLAGAQSGELFF; cdr3_nt: TGCGCCAGCAGCCAAGGACTAGCGGGAGCCCAATCCGGGGAGCTGTTTTTT
clone_size: -; j_call: TRBJ1-5; v_call: TRBV12-3/TRBV12-4; d_call: -; cdr3_aa: CASSLGREQPQHF; cdr3_nt: TGTGCCAGCAGTTTAGGAAGGGAACAGCCCCAGCATTTT